What follows are 17 T cell receptor beta chains derived from one specimen sequenced in a study of shared clonotypes between healthy human individuals. Assay used: immunoSEQ multiplex PCR; TCRdb lists only in-frame clones, some missing. The profile shows about 1 million clones, approximately 68% of them singletons. Sample: memory CD4+ T cells sorted from blood. The subset was: CD45RA-negative fraction. Receptors were obtained from a young man in good health.

The chain has TRBV18 and TRBJ2-7, with D possibly called TRBD1 or TRBD2 (5 bases each). The V and J ends lost 6 bases and 3 bases respectively, with 15 bases between them. Germline V CDR1 and CDR2: KGHSH, LQKENI. The CDR3 totals 14 residues. The CDR3 coding sequence is TGTGCCAGCTCCCGGTGGGGGAAATACTACGAGCAGTACTTC. Translated: CASSRWGKYYEQYF. The whole variable domain, remainder taken from reference TRBV18 and TRBJ2-7, is NAGVMQNPRHLVRRRGQEARLRCSPMKGHSHVYWYRQLPEEGLKFMVYLQKENIIDESGMPKERFSAEFPKEGPSILRIQQVVRGDSAAYFCASSRWGKYYEQYFGPGTRLTVT.

The chain uses TRBV6-5 and TRBJ1-1; D possibly corresponds to TRBD1 (6 bases). The CDR3 totals 15 residues. The germline CDR1 and CDR2 sequences are MNHEY and SVGAGI. Trimming pared 2 bases from V and 8 bases from J, leaving 18 bases between. CDR3 region: CASSYTRGGDGEAFF. The CDR3 bases are TGTGCCAGCAGTTACACGAGGGGGGGGGACGGAGAAGCTTTCTTT.

This chain joins TRBV9 and TRBJ2-2, with 10 positions matching TRBD1. The germline CDR1 and CDR2 sequences are SGDLS and YYNGEE. CDR3 length: 15 residues. V lost 4 bases to trimming and J lost 5 bases; unmatched junction nucleotides: 5. CDR3 residues: CASSPQGQGTGELFF. CDR3 sequence (DNA): TGTGCCAGCAGCCCCCAGGGACAGGGGACCGGGGAGCTGTTTTTT.

The chain has TRBV19 and TRBJ1-5, with TRBD1 matching over 8 bases. CDR1 is LNHDA, CDR2 SQIVND, per germline (reference sequence). Germline trimming cut 6 bases from V and 4 bases from J; bases unmatched to any gene: 11. The CDR3 is made up of 16 amino acids. Here the CDR3 DNA reads TGTGCCAGTAGACTGGAACAGGGGGTAGGAAATCAGCCCCAGCATTTT. Its protein product is CASRLEQGVGNQPQHF.

This clone came up once. The genes are TRBV5-4 and TRBJ2-7; 9 bases match TRBD1. Germline V gives CDR1 SGHNT, CDR2 YYREEE (reference sequence). V dropped 9 bases and J dropped 4; count of bases not matched to a gene: 8. The CDR3 sequence is 13 residues long. The CDR3 region is CATAGGTGYEQYF. The CDR3 bases are TGTGCCACCGCAGGCGGGACAGGGTACGAGCAGTACTTC.

This clone occurred a few times. The sample carries other DNA sequences with the same CDR3. The chain combines TRBV20-1 with TRBJ1-1; D unclear. V lost 5 bases, J lost 1 base, and 5 bases lay in between. Germline V gene sequence: CDR1 DFQATT, CDR2 SNEGSKA (reference sequence). This CDR3 is built from 11 residues. For the CDR3, the DNA is TGCAGTGCTTCAGCGAACACTGAAGCTTTCTTT. Translated: CSASANTEAFF.

The V call is TRBV7-2, the J call TRBJ2-7; tentatively, D is TRBD1 or TRBD2 (5 bases each). CDR3 length equals 15 residues. The germline V gene has CDR1 SGHTA and CDR2 FQGNSA. V lost 5 bases, J lost 2 bases, and 16 bases lay in between. The chain's CDR3 is CASSPAGTVAYEQYF. DNA for the CDR3: TGTGCCAGCAGCCCAGCCGGGACGGTGGCCTACGAGCAGTACTTC.

The rearrangement links TRBV15 to TRBJ1-5, with D uncertain. V lost 8 bases and J 4 bases, leaving 12 bases between the germline ends. The CDR3 contains 13 residues. Germline V gene lookup returns CDR1 LNHNV and CDR2 YYDKDF (reference sequence). The CDR3 protein is CATSNTGNQPQHF. The CDR3 DNA reads TGTGCCACCTCAAACACCGGGAATCAGCCCCAGCATTTT.

The chain joins TRBV12-5 to TRBJ2-1; D uncertain. This CDR3 has 12 amino acids. The V gene lost 7 bases and the J gene lost 7 bases, with 11 bases spanning the gap. Looked up from germline, CDR1 is LGHNT and CDR2 is FRNRAP. The CDR3 bases are TGTGCTAGTGCCCTTCTTGGTAATGAGCAGTTCTTC. Protein sequence: CASALLGNEQFF.

The chain has TRBV6-1 and TRBJ2-7, with TRBD1 identical over 8 bases. The CDR3 contains 15 residues. Per the germline V gene, CDR1 is MNHNS and CDR2 is SASEGT. The V and J ends lost 0 bases and 2 bases, in that order; junction bases with no gene match: 3. Here the CDR3 DNA reads TGTGCCAGCAGTGAAGCCAGACAGGGGCCCTACGAGCAGTACTTC. Translating gives CASSEARQGPYEQYF.

The chain links TRBV7-2 to TRBJ1-6; D uncertain. Germline V lookup: CDR1 SGHTA, CDR2 FQGNSA. The CDR3 is made up of 16 amino acids. The V gene lost 1 base and the J gene lost 7 bases, with 14 bases spanning the gap. The CDR3 DNA follows: TGTGCCAGCAGCTTAGTTGTGCCGGGGAGGAATTCACCCCTCCACTTT. This gives the protein CASSLVVPGRNSPLHF. The variable domain in full, with the rest retrieved from reference TRBV7-2 and TRBJ1-6, is GAGVSQSPSNKVTEKGKDVELRCDPISGHTALYWYRQSLGQGLEFLIYFQGNSAPDKSGLPSDRFSAERTGGSVSTLTIQRTQQEDSAVYLCASSLVVPGRNSPLHFGNGTRLTVT.

This rearrangement joins TRBV10-1 to TRBJ2-1, with 8 bases aligning to TRBD1. After removal of 6 bases from V and 5 bases from J, the junction contained 12 bases not matched to a gene. The germline CDR1 and CDR2 sequences are WNHNN and SYGVQD (reference sequence). CDR3 size: 16 residues. CDR3 nucleotides: TGCGCCAGCAGCTCCGGACAGGGTAATAAGCACAATGAGCAGTTCTTC. This codes for CASSSGQGNKHNEQFF.

The chain is built from TRBV6-5 and TRBJ2-5, with D perhaps matching TRBD1 (6 bases). The DNA end is more similar to TRBJ2-7, so the J call may be wrong. The V gene's germline CDR1 is MNHEY and CDR2 SVGAGI. CDR3 length equals 14 residues. CDR3 DNA sequence: TGTGCCAGCAGGAGCACAGGGAACTCCTACGAGCAGTACTTC. Translating it yields CASRSTGNSYEQYF.

This clone showed up just a few times. The CDR3 protein is CASMLGGRGSPLHF. In DNA, the CDR3 is TGTGCCAGCATGCTTGGGGGACGCGGTTCACCCCTCCACTTT. This chain links TRBV2 with TRBJ1-6; D might be TRBD1 (5 bases). Deletions cut 7 bases from V and 9 bases from J, with 16 bases between. This CDR3 spans 14 amino acids. CDR1 and CDR2 from the germline V gene are SNHLY and FYNNEI.

This chain connects TRBV29-1 to TRBJ1-4; no definite D call. Germline CDR1 SQVTM, CDR2 ANQGSEA. The CDR3 has 16 residues. V was cut by 7 bases and J by 4 bases, with 22 bases left in between. The DNA for the CDR3 is TGCAGCGCACCTCTTGGAGGTGGCGGGCTTAATGAAAAACTGTTTTTT. It specifies CSAPLGGGGLNEKLFF.

This clone was counted a single time. Other nucleotide sequences from this sample produce the same CDR3. The gene calls are TRBV9 and TRBJ1-4; 7 bases agree with TRBD1. The length of the CDR3 is 16 residues. Losses at the gene ends were 4 bases for V and 2 bases for J; bases not matched to a gene: 8. Germline assignment: CDR1 SGDLS and CDR2 YYNGEE. CDR3 sequence reads: CASSPTDRATNEKLFF. Written as DNA, the CDR3 is TGTGCCAGCAGCCCAACAGACAGGGCCACTAATGAAAAACTGTTTTTT.

This chain uses TRBV7-8 with TRBJ2-5; D not resolved. V was shortened by 5 bases and J by 1 base, with 11 bases between the two germline ends. The CDR3 is 14 residues long. The germline gives CDR1 SGHVS, CDR2 FQNEAQ. The DNA for the CDR3 is TGTGCCAGCAGCGCGATGCAGATCCAAGAGACCCAGTACTTC. Translated: CASSAMQIQETQYF.